This passage covers 17 T cell receptor beta chains from one sample sequenced in a study of control samples from healthy donors and cancer patients. Generated by immunoSEQ multiplex PCR, the TCRdb table keeps only in-frame clones and is missing some. The data hold around 80,000 clones, with 94% observed a single time. Source material: blood. These receptors were collected from a woman younger than 45 in good health.

The gene calls are TRBV5-5 and TRBJ1-2, with 10 bases that match TRBD1. The CDR3 totals 15 residues. Germline CDR1 reads SGHKS; CDR2 reads YYEKEE (reference sequence). V was pared by 0 bases and J by 5 bases, with 4 bases of the junction left unmatched. The CDR3 here is CASSLVGQGPYGYTF. The DNA of the CDR3 is TGTGCCAGCAGCTTGGTGGGACAGGGGCCTTATGGCTACACCTTC.

The chain couples TRBV9 to TRBJ1-1, with 11 bases matching TRBD1. The CDR3 contains 14 residues. Looked up from germline, CDR1 is SGDLS and CDR2 is YYNGEE. V shed 4 bases and J 4 bases; nucleotides not matched to a gene: 3. CDR3: CASSTGTGGTEAFF. CDR3 coding DNA: TGTGCCAGCAGCACCGGGACAGGGGGCACTGAAGCTTTCTTT.

This clone has just one count. CDR3 residues: CASSLGAAATNEKLFF. CDR3 nucleotides: TGTGCCAGCAGCTTGGGGGCGGCAGCAACTAATGAAAAACTGTTTTTT. The chain joins TRBV5-4 to TRBJ1-4; D remains unclear. This CDR3 contains 16 residues. Trimming pared 0 bases from V and 0 bases from J, leaving 9 bases between. From germline, CDR1 is SGHNT and CDR2 YYREEE (reference sequence).

This clone has just one count. The chain recombines TRBV2 with TRBJ1-2; D uncertain. Germline V gene lookup returns CDR1 SNHLY and CDR2 FYNNEI. V lost 8 bases to trimming and J lost 1 base, with 11 bases between them. This CDR3 has 13 amino acids. CDR3 in amino acids: CASSKEGNYGYTF. Written as DNA, the CDR3 is TGTGCCAGCTCTAAGGAGGGTAACTATGGCTACACCTTC.

This clone was recorded a few times. This chain joins TRBV5-1 and TRBJ2-3; D gene uncertain. The germline CDR1 and CDR2 sequences are SGHRS and YFSETQ. V was pared by 0 bases and J by 6 bases, with 8 bases between. This CDR3 contains 13 residues. The CDR3 reads CASSLEYMDTQYF. CDR3 nucleotides: TGCGCCAGCAGCTTGGAATACATGGATACGCAGTATTTT.

The chain uses TRBV10-3 and TRBJ1-1; the D gene is possibly TRBD1 (6 bases). Trimming took off 10 bases at V and 1 base at J, with 16 bases between the two ends. Germline CDR1 ENHRY, CDR2 SYGVKD. The CDR3 contains 14 residues. The CDR3, as DNA: TGTGCCACCACAGGTCGAGGGGGGAACACTGAAGCTTTCTTT. Its protein is CATTGRGGNTEAFF.

The rearrangement links TRBV14 to TRBJ1-2; D not resolved. The CDR3 length is 14 residues. Per germline, CDR1 SGHDN and CDR2 FVKESK. The V end lost 0 bases, the J end lost 4 bases, and 9 bases lay between the germline ends. The CDR3 DNA is TGTGCCAGCAGCCAAGAAAGTCAGAGCTATGGCTACACCTTC. Amino acids: CASSQESQSYGYTF. The variable domain in full, completed from reference TRBV14 and TRBJ1-2, reads EAGVTQFPSHSVIEKGQTVTLRCDPISGHDNLYWYRRVMGKEIKFLLHFVKESKQDESGMPNNRFLAERTGGTYSTLKVQPAELEDSGVYFCASSQESQSYGYTFGSGTRLTVV.

The gene calls are TRBV5-1 and TRBJ2-3; D might be TRBD1 (5 bases). Trimming took 1 base from V and 2 from J, leaving 8 bases between them. This CDR3 is built from 14 residues. The germline V gene encodes CDR1 SGHRS and CDR2 YFSETQ. The CDR3: CASSLRGSTDTQYF. The CDR3, as DNA: TGCGCCAGCAGCTTGAGGGGATCCACAGATACGCAGTATTTT.

The rearrangement uses TRBV3-1 (or the pseudogene TRBV3-2) and TRBJ1-5, with unresolved D. The germline gives CDR1 LGHDT, CDR2 YNNKEL (reference sequence). V was cut by 1 base and J by 4 bases, with 5 bases left in between. This CDR3 spans 13 amino acids. CDR3 residues: CASSQGRNQPQHF. For the CDR3, the DNA is TGTGCCAGCAGCCAAGGAAGGAATCAGCCCCAGCATTTT.

The table lists this clone with a count of one. The chain employs TRBV19 and TRBJ2-1; possibly TRBD1 for D (5 bases). This CDR3 is built from 12 residues. V shed 2 bases and J shed 10 bases, with 9 bases lying between them. Germline V gene data show CDR1 as LNHDA and CDR2 as SQIVND (reference sequence). CDR3 in DNA: TGTGCCAGTAGTATATGGGGCACCGAGCAGTTCTTC. Encoded protein: CASSIWGTEQFF.

V and J are TRBV28 and TRBJ2-2; a possible D gene is TRBD2 (5 bases). The ends were cut back, 2 bases at V and 2 bases at J, with 9 bases in the middle. CDR1 is MDHEN and CDR2 is SYDVKM in the germline V gene. There are 15 residues in the CDR3. The CDR3 sequence: CASSLSGRNTGELFF. The CDR3 DNA follows: TGTGCCAGCAGTTTAAGCGGCAGAAACACCGGGGAGCTGTTTTTT.

The rearrangement links TRBV24-1 to TRBJ1-2, with D perhaps matching TRBD1 (6 bases). This CDR3 is built from 13 residues. The germline V gene encodes CDR1 KGHDR and CDR2 SFDVKD. With 5 bases removed from V and 6 bases from J, the gap between germline ends came to 12 bases. In DNA, the CDR3 is TGTGCCACCAGTGGTCCCCGGGACAATGGCTACACCTTC. Translated: CATSGPRDNGYTF.

J is TRBJ2-1 and V is TRBV5-1; D unclear. The V end was cut by 0 bases, the J end by 7 bases, with 11 bases between. Germline V gives CDR1 SGHRS, CDR2 YFSETQ. The CDR3 totals 14 residues. DNA for the CDR3: TGCGCCAGCAGCTTGGACACGCTAAGGAATGAGCAGTTCTTC. Translation gives CASSLDTLRNEQFF.

The rearrangement joins TRBV5-1 to TRBJ2-7; either TRBD1 or TRBD2 may supply D (5 bases each). Germline CDR1 reads SGHRS; CDR2 reads YFSETQ. The CDR3 has 13 residues. The ends were cut back, 0 bases at V and 6 bases at J, with 10 bases in the middle. CDR3 region: CASSLARGAEQYF. CDR3 DNA: TGCGCCAGCAGCTTGGCGCGAGGGGCCGAGCAGTACTTC.

V usage is TRBV27 and J usage is TRBJ2-2; TRBD2 agrees at 8 bases. J was trimmed by 7 bases and V by 7 bases; bases with no gene match: 8. The CDR3 contains 14 residues. CDR1 and CDR2 (germline): MNHEY, SMNVEV (reference sequence). CDR3 sequence: CASMGGGPSGELFF. The CDR3 nucleotides read TGTGCCAGCATGGGCGGGGGGCCGAGCGGGGAGCTGTTTTTT.

The J gene is TRBJ2-7, the V gene TRBV28; either TRBD1 or TRBD2 may fit D (5 bases each). The CDR3 is 14 residues long. Per germline, CDR1 MDHEN and CDR2 SYDVKM. Trimming shortened V by 5 bases and J by 4 bases, and 15 bases separated the two germline ends. DNA of the CDR3: TGTGCCAGCAGTAACTGGGGGATGGTGTACGAGCAGTACTTC. Protein product: CASSNWGMVYEQYF.

The CDR3 DNA is TGTGCCAGCAGCTTTACGCAAGCAACTAATGAAAAACTGTTTTTT. This translates into CASSFTQATNEKLFF. V and J are TRBV13 and TRBJ1-4; no definite D call. Germline CDR1 reads PRHDT; CDR2 reads FYEKMQ (reference sequence). The ends were cut back, 3 bases at V and 0 bases at J, with 8 bases in the middle. This CDR3 contains 15 residues. The full variable domain, with the rest looked up from reference TRBV13 and TRBJ1-4, is AAGVIQSPRHLIKEKRETATLKCYPIPRHDTVYWYQQGPGQDPQFLISFYEKMQSDKGSIPDRFSAQQFSDYHSELNMSSLELGDSALYFCASSFTQATNEKLFFGSGTQLSVL.